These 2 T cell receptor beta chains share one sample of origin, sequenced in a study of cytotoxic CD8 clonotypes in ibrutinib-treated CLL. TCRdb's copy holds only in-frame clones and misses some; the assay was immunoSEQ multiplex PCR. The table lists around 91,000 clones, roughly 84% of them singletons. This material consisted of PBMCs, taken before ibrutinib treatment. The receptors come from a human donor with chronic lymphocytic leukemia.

Here the CDR3 reads CASSVRSSHTDTQYF. The CDR3 region has the DNA TGTGCCAGCAGCGTTCGAAGCTCTCACACAGATACGCAGTATTTT. The gene calls are TRBV9 and TRBJ2-3; D remains ambiguous. The CDR3 runs 15 residues. Trimming pared 2 bases from V and 2 bases from J, leaving 12 bases between. CDR1 is SGDLS and CDR2 is YYNGEE in the germline V gene.

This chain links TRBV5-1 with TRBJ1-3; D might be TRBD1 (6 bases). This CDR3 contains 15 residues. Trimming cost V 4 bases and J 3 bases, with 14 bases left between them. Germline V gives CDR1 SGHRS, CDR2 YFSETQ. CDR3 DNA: TGCGCCAGCAGCGCCGGGACATACCTTGGAAACACCATATATTTT. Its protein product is CASSAGTYLGNTIYF. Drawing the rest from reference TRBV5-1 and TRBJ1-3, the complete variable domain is KAGVTQTPRYLIKTRGQQVTLSCSPISGHRSVSWYQQTPGQGLQFLFEYFSETQRNKGNFPGRFSGRQFSNSRSEMNVSTLELGDSALYLCASSAGTYLGNTIYFGEGSWLTVV.